These 25 T cell receptor beta chains share one sample of origin, sequenced in a study of beta chain features in type 1 diabetes. Since all of the isolated RNA was reverse transcribed, expressed TCRB transcripts were what got sequenced. Some clones are missing from TCRdb's copy, which holds only in-frame ones; the method was immunoSEQ multiplex PCR. The profile covers about 19,000 clones, with 50% appearing a single time and 0.43% taken by the ten largest. Sequenced: stem cell memory CD4+ T cells from blood. All receptors come from a man aged 18 to 30 in good health.

The chain employs TRBV28 and TRBJ1-2; TRBD1 might be the D (6 bases). CDR1 and CDR2 from the germline V gene are MDHEN and SYDVKM. Trimming took 1 base from V and 5 from J, leaving 11 bases between them. The CDR3 contains 14 residues. The CDR3 DNA sequence: TGTGCCAGCAGTTTATCCGGACAGACATATGGCTACACCTTC. Translated, it gives CASSLSGQTYGYTF.

On this clone: One junction end does not reproduce the germline sequence, and a read error may be involved. The chain employs TRBV7-3 and TRBJ2-3, with D possibly being TRBD1 (6 bases). Germline V gene sequence: CDR1 SGHTA, CDR2 FQGTGA. The CDR3 has 15 amino acids. The CDR3 DNA is TGTGCCAGCAGCCCCCGCTGGGGGCCCGATACGCGGATATTTTTT. This gives the protein CASSPRWGPDTRIFF.

The rearrangement links TRBV28 to TRBJ2-7; tentative D call: TRBD1 (6 bases). The CDR3 contains 12 residues. Trimming removed 7 bases at V and 6 bases at J, with 13 bases between. Germline V gives CDR1 MDHEN, CDR2 SYDVKM. CDR3 coding DNA: TGTGCCAGCAACGCAGGGGCATTCGAGCAGTACTTC. Its protein is CASNAGAFEQYF.

This clone has only a few counts. The chain has TRBV19 and TRBJ2-7; 8 bases match TRBD2. Trimming removed 6 bases from V and 4 bases from J; junction bases left unmatched: 5. The CDR3 has 13 residues. CDR1 and CDR2 from the germline V gene are LNHDA and SQIVND (reference sequence). The DNA of the CDR3 is TGTGCCAGTAGGAGCGGGGGACATTACGAGCAGTACTTC. Translation: CASRSGGHYEQYF.

The V call is TRBV7-2, the J call TRBJ2-1, with D uncertain. The V gene's germline CDR1 is SGHTA and CDR2 FQGNSA. The CDR3 extends over 12 amino acids. The V end was cut by 5 bases, the J end by 6 bases, with 8 bases between. CDR3 sequence: CASSRQINEQFF. The CDR3 DNA is TGTGCCAGCAGCCGCCAGATCAATGAGCAGTTCTTC. The variable domain in full, completed from reference TRBV7-2 and TRBJ2-1, reads GAGVSQSPSNKVTEKGKDVELRCDPISGHTALYWYRQSLGQGLEFLIYFQGNSAPDKSGLPSDRFSAERTGGSVSTLTIQRTQQEDSAVYLCASSRQINEQFFGPGTRLTVL.

This clone turned up a few times. The J gene is TRBJ2-4, the V gene TRBV28, with D maybe TRBD2 (6 bases). The CDR3 length is 15 residues. From germline, CDR1 is MDHEN and CDR2 SYDVKM. V was clipped by 5 bases and J by 0 bases, with 11 bases between them. The CDR3 here is CASSIGGLAKNIQYF. The CDR3 DNA follows: TGTGCCAGCAGTATTGGGGGACTAGCCAAAAACATTCAGTACTTC.

The V and J genes are TRBV19 and TRBJ2-2; perhaps TRBD2 as D (6 bases). The germline V gene has CDR1 LNHDA and CDR2 SQIVND (reference sequence). The CDR3 has 17 residues. V lost 7 bases and J 4 bases, leaving 22 bases between the germline ends. The DNA for the CDR3 is TGTGCCAGTATACTCCGGAGGGGAGGTCAGGGCACCGGGGAGCTGTTTTTT. It is translated as CASILRRGGQGTGELFF.

J is TRBJ1-2 and V is TRBV7-2, with D possibly being TRBD1 (5 bases). Germline CDR1 and CDR2: SGHTA and FQGNSA. V lost 5 bases and J 8 bases, leaving 18 bases between the germline ends. The CDR3 is made up of 14 amino acids. In DNA, the CDR3 is TGTGCCAGCAGCGGAGGGCTTATGCAGGGCGGCTACACCTTC. Translation gives CASSGGLMQGGYTF.

This clone was detected only a few times. V gene TRBV7-9 combines with J gene TRBJ2-5, with 8 bases that match TRBD1. The germline V gene has CDR1 SEHNR and CDR2 FQNEAQ (reference sequence). This CDR3 has 15 amino acids. The J segment lost 3 bases and the V segment lost 4 bases, leaving 7 bases of the junction unmatched. Here the CDR3 reads CASSSRRTGKETQYF. For the CDR3, the DNA is TGTGCCAGCAGCTCCCGGAGGACAGGGAAAGAGACCCAGTACTTC.

This clone was detected a few times. The chain is built from TRBV14 and TRBJ2-3, with TRBD2 as a possible D gene (5 bases). The CDR3 length is 12 residues. Trimming pared 4 bases from V and 6 bases from J, leaving 8 bases between. From germline, CDR1 is SGHDN and CDR2 FVKESK. In nucleotides, the CDR3 is TGTGCCAGCAGCCGTTTAGCGGATACGCAGTATTTT. Translating it yields CASSRLADTQYF.

This chain connects TRBV2 to TRBJ2-7; D may be TRBD2 (7 bases). Germline V gene lookup returns CDR1 SNHLY and CDR2 FYNNEI. The CDR3 contains 15 residues. V lost 5 bases and J lost 4, with 18 bases in between. The CDR3 coding sequence is TGTGCCAGCAGTTCAAGGGGGGGAAGGGGTTACGAGCAGTACTTC. This encodes CASSSRGGRGYEQYF. The full variable domain, completed using reference TRBV2 and TRBJ2-7, is EPEVTQTPSHQVTQMGQEVILRCVPISNHLYFYWYRQILGQKVEFLVSFYNNEISEKSEIFDDQFSVERPDGSNFTLKIRSTKLEDSAMYFCASSSRGGRGYEQYFGPGTRLTVT.

In this sample, this clone turned up a few times. V usage is TRBV5-4 and J usage is TRBJ2-5; 8 bases are shared with TRBD1. After removal of 0 bases from V and 4 bases from J, the junction contained 2 bases not matched to a gene. The CDR3 covers 14 residues. CDR1 and CDR2 (germline): SGHNT, YYREEE (reference sequence). CDR3 coding DNA: TGTGCCAGCAGCTTGGGGACAGGGAGAGAGACCCAGTACTTC. It codes for CASSLGTGRETQYF.

This chain links TRBV7-2 with TRBJ2-1; the D gene is possibly TRBD2 (7 bases). This CDR3 is 15 amino acids long. Trimming removed 1 base from V and 4 bases from J, with 11 bases in between. Per germline, CDR1 SGHTA and CDR2 FQGNSA. The CDR3 loop is CASSLERGGYNEQFF. For the CDR3, the DNA is TGTGCCAGCAGCTTAGAAAGGGGGGGTTACAATGAGCAGTTCTTC.

V gene TRBV28 combines with J gene TRBJ2-7; possible D gene TRBD2, 5 bases. The CDR3 spans 16 residues. The germline gives CDR1 MDHEN, CDR2 SYDVKM. Trimming removed 2 bases from V and 2 bases from J, with 16 bases in between. The CDR3, as DNA: TGTGCCAGCAGTTTACTAACTAGTCAAGAAGCCTACGAGCAGTACTTC. Translated: CASSLLTSQEAYEQYF.

This clone has more than one count but fewer than ten. The chain uses TRBV5-6 and TRBJ2-7; 7 bases match TRBD2. Germline-derived CDR1 and CDR2 are SGHDT and YYEEEE. The CDR3 has 14 residues. V dropped 1 base and J dropped 6; count of bases not matched to a gene: 7. CDR3 region: CASSLFGGGSEQYF. The CDR3, as DNA: TGTGCCAGCAGCTTGTTTGGCGGGGGAAGCGAGCAGTACTTC.

This clone has just a few counts. The chain carries TRBV7-2 and TRBJ2-5; 16 bases are shared with TRBD2. From germline, CDR1 is SGHTA and CDR2 FQGNSA. This CDR3 is built from 17 residues. V lost 5 bases and J lost 5; bases outside the gene matches: 8. CDR3 nucleotides: TGTGCCAGCAGCCGGGGACTAGCGGGGGGGCGTAGGGAGACCCAGTACTTC. Translation gives CASSRGLAGGRRETQYF.

This clone was observed a handful of times. This rearrangement joins TRBV19 to TRBJ2-3; 7 bases match TRBD2. The trim removed 0 bases at V and 8 bases at J, leaving 2 bases unmatched. In germline, CDR1 is LNHDA, CDR2 SQIVND (reference sequence). The CDR3 loop spans 13 amino acids. In nucleotides, the CDR3 is TGTGCCAGTAGTATAGATACGGGGGGTACGCAGTATTTT. Its translation: CASSIDTGGTQYF. The full variable domain, in which reference TRBV19 and TRBJ2-3 provide the parts outside the CDR3, is DGGITQSPKYLFRKEGQNVTLSCEQNLNHDAMYWYRQDPGQGLRLIYYSQIVNDFQKGDIAEGYSVSREKKESFPLTVTSAQKNPTAFYLCASSIDTGGTQYFGPGTRLTVL.

The V gene is TRBV25-1, the J gene TRBJ2-1; D may be TRBD2 (5 bases). The germline CDR1 and CDR2 sequences are MGHDK and SYGVNS. This CDR3 region has 16 residues. Trimming took 0 bases from V and 0 from J, leaving 9 bases between them. In DNA, the CDR3 is TGTGCCAGCAGTGAATATCGGGGAAGCTCCTACAATGAGCAGTTCTTC. Translating it yields CASSEYRGSSYNEQFF.

The chain recombines TRBV27 with TRBJ2-3; 13 nucleotides line up with TRBD2. J gave up 4 bases and V 5 bases, and 9 bases lay outside the gene matches. The CDR3 is 17 amino acids. The germline CDR1 and CDR2 sequences are MNHEY and SMNVEV (reference sequence). The CDR3: CASSTSRLAGGPDTQYF. The CDR3 bases are TGTGCCAGCAGTACCTCTAGACTAGCGGGGGGCCCAGATACGCAGTATTTT.

This rearrangement joins TRBV18 to TRBJ1-2; possible D gene TRBD1, 5 bases. Germline-derived CDR1 and CDR2 are KGHSH and LQKENI. The CDR3 consists of 13 residues. V shed 2 bases and J shed 2 bases, with 6 bases lying between them. As DNA, the CDR3 is TGTGCCAGCTCACCAAGACAGAACTATGGCTACACCTTC. Translating gives CASSPRQNYGYTF.

In its sample, this clone was seen a few times. V is TRBV7-2 and J is TRBJ2-1; perhaps TRBD2 as D (5 bases). The CDR3 is made up of 16 amino acids. Germline-derived CDR1 and CDR2 are SGHTA and FQGNSA. Trimming took 10 bases from V and 4 from J, leaving 23 bases between them. Here the CDR3 reads CATQPRETRTYNEQFF. CDR3 sequence (DNA): TGTGCCACTCAGCCCCGCGAGACCCGGACTTACAATGAGCAGTTCTTC.

This chain links TRBV25-1 with TRBJ2-3, with 10 bases fitting TRBD2. The V and J ends lost 6 bases and 2 bases, in that order; junction bases with no gene match: 2. Germline V gene lookup returns CDR1 MGHDK and CDR2 SYGVNS. The CDR3 is made up of 14 amino acids. Written as DNA, the CDR3 is TGTGCCAGCAGCCTAGCGGGAGCCACAGATACGCAGTATTTT. Translation gives CASSLAGATDTQYF.

The chain combines TRBV7-2 with TRBJ2-7; 7 nucleotides match TRBD1. Germline V gene data show CDR1 as SGHTA and CDR2 as FQGNSA. This CDR3 contains 14 residues. J gave up 6 bases and V 5 bases, and 10 bases lay outside the gene matches. The CDR3 nucleotides read TGTGCCAGCAGCCCTCGACAGGGTGGAGGCGAGCAGTACTTC. As protein: CASSPRQGGGEQYF. The variable domain in full, completed from reference TRBV7-2 and TRBJ2-7, reads GAGVSQSPSNKVTEKGKDVELRCDPISGHTALYWYRQSLGQGLEFLIYFQGNSAPDKSGLPSDRFSAERTGGSVSTLTIQRTQQEDSAVYLCASSPRQGGGEQYFGPGTRLTVT.

This clone was counted between two and nine times. CDR3 DNA: TGTGCCAGCAGTTTAGCTCCTAGCGCACTTTCCTACAATGAGCAGTTCTTC. It is translated as CASSLAPSALSYNEQFF. The V gene is TRBV28, the J gene TRBJ2-1; D might be TRBD2 (6 bases). V lost 2 bases, J lost 1 base, and 15 bases lay in between. The CDR3 runs 17 residues. Germline values: CDR1 MDHEN, CDR2 SYDVKM.

This clone was detected a few times. The CDR3 sequence: CASSLGSLAGGRDTQYF. DNA for the CDR3: TGTGCCAGCAGCTTAGGTAGTCTAGCGGGGGGGCGAGATACGCAGTATTTT. This chain uses TRBV5-4 with TRBJ2-3, with 12 bases lining up with TRBD2. Germline loops: CDR1 SGHNT, CDR2 YYREEE (reference sequence). Germline trimming cut 2 bases from V and 5 bases from J; bases unmatched to any gene: 9. The CDR3 loop spans 17 amino acids.